Sequencing of this TCR beta chain was carried out in a study of blood T cells in healthy people across ages. The authors ran a second PCR of about 6 to 11 cycles using a sample-barcoded 5' primer and a J-beta primer mix. Every molecule of cDNA carried a tag from a template-switch adaptor with 12 random nucleotides. MiXCR was run by TCRdb on the 5' RACE reads, yielding one entry per CDR3 protein. The profile shows over 550,000 distinct CDR3 sequences, about 30% of them singletons. This clonotype turned up a few times. Its antigen is still unknown. Study-wide results and caveats: In long-lived donors, naive CD4+ cell counts and diversity exceeded those of aged donors. The study could not conclusively compare naive and antigen-experienced cells, given its unsorted PBMCs. TCR beta diversity was tightly associated with the proportion of naive T cells.

Trimming cost V 2 bases and J 6 bases; bases outside gene matches: 4. This CDR3 spans 15 amino acids. Germline V gene sequence: CDR1 MNHEY, CDR2 SVGAGI. The receptor comes from a woman of 80 years or more in good health. Sample: blood. The rearrangement joins TRBV6-5 to TRBJ2-1; 10 bases match TRBD2. The CDR3 coding sequence is TGTGCCAGCAGTTACAGGGTAGCGGGGGGCAATGAGCAGTTCTTC. Amino acids: CASSYRVAGGNEQFF.